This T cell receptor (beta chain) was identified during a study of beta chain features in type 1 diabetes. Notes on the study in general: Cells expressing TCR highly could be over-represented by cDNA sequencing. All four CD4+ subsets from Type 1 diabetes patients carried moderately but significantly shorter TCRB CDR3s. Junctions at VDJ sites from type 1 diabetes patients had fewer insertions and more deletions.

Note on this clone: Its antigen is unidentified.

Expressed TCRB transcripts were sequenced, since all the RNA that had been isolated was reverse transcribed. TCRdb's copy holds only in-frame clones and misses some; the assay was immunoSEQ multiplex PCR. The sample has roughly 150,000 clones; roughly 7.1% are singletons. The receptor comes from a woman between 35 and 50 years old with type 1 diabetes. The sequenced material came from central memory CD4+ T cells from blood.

The CDR3 sequence is CSVLDRGLTEAFF. CDR3 bases: TGCAGCGTGCTGGACAGGGGGCTCACTGAAGCTTTCTTT. The V gene is TRBV29-1, the J gene TRBJ1-1, with 11 bases that match TRBD1. The CDR3 consists of 13 residues. The junction had 4 bases not matched to a gene; V was cut back by 6 bases and J by 4 bases. Germline assignment: CDR1 SQVTM and CDR2 ANQGSEA.